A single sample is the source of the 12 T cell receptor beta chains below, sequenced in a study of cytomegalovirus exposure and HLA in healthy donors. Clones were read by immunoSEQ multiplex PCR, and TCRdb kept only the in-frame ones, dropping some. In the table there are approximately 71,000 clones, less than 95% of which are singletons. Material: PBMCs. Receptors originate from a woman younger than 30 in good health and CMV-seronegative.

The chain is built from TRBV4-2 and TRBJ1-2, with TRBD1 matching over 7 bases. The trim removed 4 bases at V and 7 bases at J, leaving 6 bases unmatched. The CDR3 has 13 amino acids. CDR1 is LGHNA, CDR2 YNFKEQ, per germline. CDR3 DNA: TGTGCCAGCAGCCTTGGGACAGACCGTGGCTACACCTTC. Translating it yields CASSLGTDRGYTF.

The CDR3 DNA reads as TGTGCCAGCAGCTTTTCCATCGGCGGACTATATGGCTACACCTTC. Translated, it gives CASSFSIGGLYGYTF. The V and J genes are TRBV5-6 and TRBJ1-2; D is unclear. The V gene's germline CDR1 is SGHDT and CDR2 YYEEEE. The V gene lost 2 bases and the J gene lost 5 bases, with 16 bases spanning the gap. The CDR3 sequence is 15 residues long.

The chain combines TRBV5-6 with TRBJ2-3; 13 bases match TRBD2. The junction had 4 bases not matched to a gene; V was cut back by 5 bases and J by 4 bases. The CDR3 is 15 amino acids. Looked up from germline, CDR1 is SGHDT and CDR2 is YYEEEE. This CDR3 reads CASRELAGGSDTQYF. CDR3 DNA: TGTGCCAGCAGAGAACTAGCGGGAGGGTCAGATACGCAGTATTTT.

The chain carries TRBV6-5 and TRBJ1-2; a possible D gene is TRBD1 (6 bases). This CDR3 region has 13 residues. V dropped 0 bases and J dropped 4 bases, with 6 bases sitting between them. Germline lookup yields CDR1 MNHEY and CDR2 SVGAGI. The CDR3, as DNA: TGTGCCAGCAGTTACTCAGGGGGCTATGGCTACACCTTC. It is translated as CASSYSGGYGYTF.

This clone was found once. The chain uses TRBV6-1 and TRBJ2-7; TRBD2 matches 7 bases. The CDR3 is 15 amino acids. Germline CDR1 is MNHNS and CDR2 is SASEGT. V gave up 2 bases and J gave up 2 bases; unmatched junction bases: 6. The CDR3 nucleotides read TGTGCCAGCAGTGAAAACGGGGAGGGCCCCTACGAGCAGTACTTC. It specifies CASSENGEGPYEQYF.

The CDR3 DNA reads TGTGCCAGCAGTTACTCTCCAGGGAACACCGGGGAGCTGTTTTTT. This gives the protein CASSYSPGNTGELFF. The gene calls are TRBV6-5 and TRBJ2-2; D ambiguous. In germline, CDR1 is MNHEY, CDR2 SVGAGI. Trimming pared 0 bases from V and 1 base from J, leaving 6 bases between. CDR3 length: 15 amino acids.

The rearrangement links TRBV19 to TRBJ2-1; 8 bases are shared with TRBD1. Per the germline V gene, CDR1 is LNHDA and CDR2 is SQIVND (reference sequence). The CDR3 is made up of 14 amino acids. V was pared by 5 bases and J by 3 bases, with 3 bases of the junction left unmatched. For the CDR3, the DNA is TGTGCCAGTAGTCAACAGGGGGTCTACAATGAGCAGTTCTTC. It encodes CASSQQGVYNEQFF.

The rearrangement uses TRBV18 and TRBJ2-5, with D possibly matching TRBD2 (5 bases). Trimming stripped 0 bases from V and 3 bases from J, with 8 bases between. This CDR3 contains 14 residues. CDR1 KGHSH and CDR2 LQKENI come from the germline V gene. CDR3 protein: CASSPPMREETQYF. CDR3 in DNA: TGTGCCAGCTCACCACCAATGCGGGAAGAGACCCAGTACTTC.

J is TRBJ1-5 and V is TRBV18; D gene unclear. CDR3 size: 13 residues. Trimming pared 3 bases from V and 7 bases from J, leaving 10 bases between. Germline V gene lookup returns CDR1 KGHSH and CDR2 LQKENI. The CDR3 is CASSPRGEQPQHF. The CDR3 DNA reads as TGTGCCAGCTCACCCCGGGGAGAGCAGCCCCAGCATTTT.

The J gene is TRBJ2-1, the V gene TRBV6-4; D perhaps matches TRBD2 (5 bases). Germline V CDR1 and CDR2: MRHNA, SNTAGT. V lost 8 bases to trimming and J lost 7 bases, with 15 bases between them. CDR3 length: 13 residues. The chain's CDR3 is CASAEGEANEQFF. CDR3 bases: TGTGCCAGCGCCGAGGGAGAGGCAAATGAGCAGTTCTTC.

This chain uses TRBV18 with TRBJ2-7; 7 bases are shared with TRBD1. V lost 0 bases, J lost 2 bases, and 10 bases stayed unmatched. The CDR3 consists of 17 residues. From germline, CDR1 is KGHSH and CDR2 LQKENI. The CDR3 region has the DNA TGTGCCAGCTCACCACCGAACCTGGGGCAGGGGGCCTACGAGCAGTACTTC. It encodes CASSPPNLGQGAYEQYF. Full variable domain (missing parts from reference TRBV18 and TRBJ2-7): NAGVMQNPRHLVRRRGQEARLRCSPMKGHSHVYWYRQLPEEGLKFMVYLQKENIIDESGMPKERFSAEFPKEGPSILRIQQVVRGDSAAYFCASSPPNLGQGAYEQYFGPGTRLTVT.

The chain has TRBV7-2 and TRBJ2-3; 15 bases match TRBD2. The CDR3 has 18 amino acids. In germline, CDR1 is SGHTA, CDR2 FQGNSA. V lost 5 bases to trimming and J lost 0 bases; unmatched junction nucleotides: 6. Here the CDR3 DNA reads TGTGCCAGCAGCCCTGGGACTAGCGGGGGGTTAAGCACAGATACGCAGTATTTT. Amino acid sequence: CASSPGTSGGLSTDTQYF.